Presented here are 9 T cell receptor beta chains from one specimen sequenced in a study of T cells in Graves' hyperthyroidism and ophthalmopathy. Amplified TCR beta CDR3 regions derived from RNA transcripts. HTBI primers were the set used in a first-round RT-PCR of the TCR CDR3. MiXCR, applied by TCRdb to the multiplex PCR reads, yields one record per CDR3 protein. Found here are about 260,000 distinct CDR3 sequences, 16% of them singletons; the top ten hold 28%. Sequencing was carried out using blood. These receptors all stem from a woman aged 18-29 years with Graves' ophthalmopathy.

This clonotype has a count of ten or more. The V gene is TRBV10-3, the J gene TRBJ1-2; maybe TRBD1 (6 bases). The CDR3 has 16 residues. The germline V and J ends were trimmed by 3 bases and 1 base, with 15 bases remaining between them. The V gene's germline CDR1 is ENHRY and CDR2 SYGVKD. As DNA, the CDR3 is TGTGCCATCAGTGACCTAGACAGGAGAGATAACTATGGCTACACCTTC. This sequence encodes CAISDLDRRDNYGYTF.

This clonotype was recorded at least ten times. The V and J genes are TRBV11-2 and TRBJ1-1; TRBD1 is a possible D gene (5 bases). This CDR3 comprises 15 residues. CDR1 SGHAT and CDR2 FQNNGV come from the germline V gene. V shed 4 bases and J shed 2 bases, with 14 bases lying between them. In DNA, the CDR3 is TGTGCCAGCAGCTCGATCCGGGACCCCAACACTGAAGCTTTCTTT. Its protein product is CASSSIRDPNTEAFF.

Ten or more counts support this clonotype. J is TRBJ1-4 and V is TRBV5-1; a weak D match, TRBD1 (6 bases). Trimming took off 4 bases at V and 2 bases at J, with 12 bases between the two ends. The CDR3 sequence is 15 residues long. Germline values: CDR1 SGHRS, CDR2 YFSETQ. CDR3 nucleotide sequence: TGCGCCAGCAGCCCCCGGACAGCTACTAATGAAAAACTGTTTTTT. Translated: CASSPRTATNEKLFF.

This clonotype was recorded many times. The rearrangement links TRBV20-1 to TRBJ2-7, with a weak D call TRBD2 (5 bases). The V gene's germline CDR1 is DFQATT and CDR2 SNEGSKA (reference sequence). V lost 4 bases, J lost 6 bases, and 25 bases lay in between. The CDR3 is made up of 16 amino acids. Written as DNA, the CDR3 is TGCAGTGCTACACCAACCCCCGGGAAACTATCGGTCGAGCAGTACTTC. As protein: CSATPTPGKLSVEQYF.

This clonotype was seen repeatedly, ten times or more. The chain combines TRBV3-1 with TRBJ1-6; unclear D gene. Trimming shortened V by 1 base and J by 7 bases, and 14 bases separated the two germline ends. CDR1 and CDR2 (germline): LGHDT, YNNKEL (reference sequence). The length of the CDR3 is 16 residues. CDR3 sequence reads: CASSQVRTAGNSPLHF. CDR3 nucleotide sequence: TGTGCCAGCAGCCAAGTTCGAACAGCGGGGAATTCACCCCTCCACTTT. The full variable domain, completed using reference TRBV3-1 and TRBJ1-6, is DTAVSQTPKYLVTQMGNDKSIKCEQNLGHDTMYWYKQDSKKFLKIMFSYNNKELIINETVPNRFSPKSPDKAHLNLHINSLELGDSAVYFCASSQVRTAGNSPLHFGNGTRLTVT.

This clonotype was seen at least ten times. The V gene is TRBV6-1, the J gene TRBJ2-1; possibly TRBD2 for D (5 bases). This CDR3 has 17 residues. Germline CDR1 MNHNS, CDR2 SASEGT. V was clipped by 8 bases and J by 4 bases, with 24 bases between them. For the CDR3, the DNA is TGTGCCAGCTGCCGCCGAGGGCAGCTGCTCTCTTACAATGAGCAGTTCTTC. The encoded protein is CASCRRGQLLSYNEQFF.

This clonotype was seen at least ten times. The rearrangement joins TRBV11-2 to TRBJ2-1, with D unclear. Germline CDR1 reads SGHAT; CDR2 reads FQNNGV. Trimming cost V 3 bases and J 5 bases, with 14 bases left between them. The CDR3 consists of 15 residues. CDR3 sequence reads: CASSLESAFNNEQFF. CDR3 bases: TGTGCCAGCAGCTTGGAGAGCGCCTTTAACAATGAGCAGTTCTTC.

In regard to this clonotype: The DNA is left out, because the CDR3 cannot be placed on it with certainty; the CDR3 is given as TCRdb lists it. The chain carries TRBV28 and TRBJ1-5; TRBD1 is the table's D call, not checked against the DNA. The CDR3 sequence runs 22 residues, both termini included. Germline CDR1 MDHEN, CDR2 SYDVKM. CDR3 residues: CATSGRNEQFFGPGGSRQPQHF.

This clonotype was found many times. The chain has TRBV27 and TRBJ2-4, with 9 bases fitting TRBD2. The CDR3 covers 16 residues. V lost 2 bases, J lost 3 bases, and 5 bases stayed unmatched. Germline CDR1 reads MNHEY; CDR2 reads SMNVEV (reference sequence). The CDR3 is CASSLMAGGVKNIQYF. The CDR3 coding sequence is TGTGCCAGCAGTTTAATGGCGGGAGGGGTCAAAAACATTCAGTACTTC.